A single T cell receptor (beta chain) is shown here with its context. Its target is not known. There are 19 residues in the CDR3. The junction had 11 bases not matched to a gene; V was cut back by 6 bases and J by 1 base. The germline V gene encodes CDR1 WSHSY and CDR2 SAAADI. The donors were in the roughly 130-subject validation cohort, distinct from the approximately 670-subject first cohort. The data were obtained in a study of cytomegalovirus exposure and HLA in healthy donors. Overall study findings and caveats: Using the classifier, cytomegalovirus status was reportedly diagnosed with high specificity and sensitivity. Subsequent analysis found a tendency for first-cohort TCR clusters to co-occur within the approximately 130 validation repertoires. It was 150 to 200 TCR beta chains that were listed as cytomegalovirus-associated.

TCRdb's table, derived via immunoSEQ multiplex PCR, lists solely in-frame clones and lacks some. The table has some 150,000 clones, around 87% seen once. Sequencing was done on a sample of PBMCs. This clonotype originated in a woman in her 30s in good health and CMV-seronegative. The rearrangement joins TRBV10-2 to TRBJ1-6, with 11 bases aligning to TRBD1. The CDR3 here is CASSTTGTGGLSYNSPLHF. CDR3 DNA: TGCGCCAGCAGCACTACCGGGACAGGGGGTTTATCCTATAATTCACCCCTCCACTTT.